This is a list of T cell receptor beta chains from one sample in a study of cytomegalovirus exposure and HLA in healthy donors. Sequenced by immunoSEQ multiplex PCR; TCRdb stores in-frame clones only, minus some. The sample lists approximately 180,000 clones, roughly 79% occurring once. Sequencing input: PBMCs. These receptor sequences come from a woman between 18 and 29 years old in good health and CMV-seropositive. Both conserved end residues are part of each CDR3. A D gene is named only where the DNA matches it firmly. Clone size is not always given. Where it is, it says once, few, many or a class for expanded clones.

d_call clone_size j_call v_call cdr3_aa cdr3_nt
TRBD2 . TRBJ2-5 TRBV6-5 CASSTPGGGRETQYF TGTGCCAGCAGTACGCCGGGCGGGGGACGAGAGACCCAGTACTTC
. . TRBJ1-1 TRBV7-6 CASSLGGGTEAFF TGTGCCAGCAGCTTAGGGGGGGGCACTGAAGCTTTCTTT
. few TRBJ1-1 TRBV7-9 CASSHGVEAFF TGTGCCAGCAGCCACGGGGTTGAAGCTTTCTTT
. . TRBJ2-4 TRBV5-1 CASSLGGAKNIQYF TGCGCCAGCAGCTTGGGAGGAGCCAAAAACATTCAGTACTTC
. . TRBJ1-3 TRBV29-1 CSVDSGGGNTIYF TGCAGCGTTGATTCAGGTGGAGGAAACACCATATATTTT
. . TRBJ2-7 TRBV7-2 CASSLGSHSYEQYF TGTGCCAGCAGCTTAGGTAGTCACAGCTACGAGCAGTACTTC
TRBD2 . TRBJ2-3 TRBV2 CASCRRREADTQYF TGTGCCAGCTGCCGGAGACGGGAGGCAGATACGCAGTATTTT
TRBD1 . TRBJ2-7 TRBV28 CASTLSEGAWYEQYF TGTGCCAGCACCCTATCCGAGGGGGCCTGGTACGAGCAGTACTTC
. . TRBJ2-5 TRBV4-3 CASSQAPQQETQYF TGCGCCAGCAGCCAAGCTCCACAGCAAGAGACCCAGTACTTC
TRBD1 once TRBJ1-5 TRBV6-5 CASRETGGDQPQHF TGTGCCAGCAGAGAGACAGGGGGAGATCAGCCCCAGCATTTT
TRBD2 few TRBJ2-2 TRBV19 CASSIWSGGSTGELFF TGTGCCAGTAGTATATGGTCGGGGGGTAGCACCGGGGAGCTGTTTTTT
. . TRBJ1-5 TRBV7-9 CASSLSRDGNQPQHF TGTGCCAGCAGCTTATCCAGGGATGGCAATCAGCCCCAGCATTTT
. . TRBJ1-1 TRBV6-6 CASSYSAGNTEAFF TGTGCCAGCAGTTACTCGGCAGGGAACACTGAAGCTTTCTTT
. . TRBJ1-5 TRBV7-2 CASSQRGWQPQHF TGTGCCAGCAGTCAAAGGGGTTGGCAGCCCCAGCATTTT
TRBD2 . TRBJ2-4 TRBV30 CAWSWGGKNIQYF TGTGCCTGGAGTTGGGGGGGCAAAAACATTCAGTACTTC
TRBD2 . TRBJ2-7 TRBV7-9 CASSSGLAGARHEQYF TGTGCCAGCAGCTCCGGACTAGCGGGGGCGCGGCACGAGCAGTACTTC
. . TRBJ1-2 TRBV27 CASTSSVVRGPSNYGYTF TGTGCCAGCACCTCCTCTGTGGTCAGGGGCCCCTCAAACTATGGCTACACCTTC
TRBD1 . TRBJ1-1 TRBV23-1 CASSQSEGAPLGENTEAFF TGCGCCAGCAGTCAATCGGAGGGGGCGCCCCTTGGAGAGAACACTGAAGCTTTCTTT
. . TRBJ1-2 TRBV29-1 CSVAGLTALHYGYTF TGCAGCGTCGCCGGACTCACAGCATTACACTATGGCTACACCTTC
. once TRBJ2-2 TRBV23-1 CASSQPRDTGELFF TGCGCCAGCAGTCAACCGCGGGACACCGGGGAGCTGTTTTTT
TRBD2 . TRBJ2-5 TRBV6-6 CASRRGGGTLETQYF TGTGCCAGCAGACGAGGCGGGGGAACTCTGGAGACCCAGTACTTC
TRBD2 . TRBJ2-3 TRBV4-3 CASSLSGGARTDTQYF TGCGCCAGCAGCCTTAGCGGGGGGGCCCGCACAGATACGCAGTATTTT
. . TRBJ2-5 TRBV5-5 CASSTHNLEGGETQYF TGTGCCAGCAGTACCCATAATCTGGAGGGGGGGGAGACCCAGTACTTC
TRBD1 . TRBJ1-1 TRBV10-3 CAISESDRENTEAFF TGTGCCATCAGTGAGTCGGACAGGGAGAACACTGAAGCTTTCTTT
TRBD1 . TRBJ1-2 TRBV9 CASSVGTGEGANYGYTF TGTGCCAGCAGCGTAGGGACAGGGGAAGGGGCTAACTATGGCTACACCTTC
TRBD1 . TRBJ2-1 TRBV5-1 CASSHGTGLRGEQFF TGCGCCAGCAGCCACGGGACAGGGCTTCGTGGTGAGCAGTTCTTC
TRBD2 once TRBJ2-1 TRBV27 CASRGTSGVSSYNEQFF TGTGCCAGCAGGGGGACTAGCGGGGTTAGCTCCTACAATGAGCAGTTCTTC
. few TRBJ1-2 TRBV27 CASTGRGVGEGYTF TGTGCCAGCACGGGTCGGGGGGTCGGCGAGGGCTACACCTTC
TRBD2 . TRBJ2-3 TRBV19 CASTPRGGRTDTQYF TGTGCCAGTACTCCTCGGGGGGGGCGCACAGATACGCAGTATTTT
. . TRBJ2-7 TRBV5-4 CASSPGWDKVYEQYF TGTGCCAGCAGTCCTGGCTGGGACAAAGTATACGAGCAGTACTTC
. . TRBJ1-4 TRBV30 CAWSVLREKLFF TGTGCCTGGAGTGTACTAAGGGAAAAACTGTTTTTT
TRBD1 . TRBJ2-7 TRBV7-9 CASSPTGGDDEQYF TGTGCCAGCAGCCCGACAGGGGGCGACGACGAGCAGTACTTC
. . TRBJ2-2 TRBV7-2 CASSLAGTRNTGELFF TGTGCCAGCAGCTTAGCCGGGACAAGGAACACCGGGGAGCTGTTTTTT
TRBD1 . TRBJ2-7 TRBV29-1 CSESGTGAYEQYF TGCAGCGAGTCCGGGACAGGGGCCTACGAGCAGTACTTC
TRBD1 . TRBJ1-4 TRBV2 CASSDFTGVEKLFF TGTGCCAGCAGTGACTTTACAGGGGTTGAAAAACTGTTTTTT
. . TRBJ2-5 TRBV9 CASSVREIWETQYF TGTGCCAGCAGCGTTCGGGAAATCTGGGAGACCCAGTACTTC
. . TRBJ2-1 TRBV7-2 CASSLAQGPNNEQFF TGTGCCAGCAGCTTAGCGCAGGGCCCAAACAATGAGCAGTTCTTC
. . TRBJ1-1 TRBV5-1 CASSLVAGEAFF TGCGCCAGCAGCTTGGTGGCAGGTGAAGCTTTCTTT
TRBD1 . TRBJ2-5 TRBV9 CASSPRQGVETQYF TGTGCCAGCAGCCCGAGACAGGGGGTTGAGACCCAGTACTTC
. . TRBJ1-2 TRBV30 CAWSWGDNYGYTF TGTGCCTGGAGTTGGGGGGATAACTATGGCTACACCTTC
TRBD1 . TRBJ1-6 TRBV11-3 CASSFETGKDSPLHF TGTGCCAGCAGCTTCGAGACAGGGAAGGATTCACCCCTCCACTTT
TRBD1 . TRBJ1-6 TRBV7-9 CASSFDGQGIHNSPLHF TGTGCCAGCAGCTTCGATGGACAGGGAATTCATAATTCACCCCTCCACTTT
TRBD2 . TRBJ2-1 TRBV7-6 CASSMTGGRGGNEQFF TGTGCCAGCAGCATGACCGGGGGGCGGGGGGGGAATGAGCAGTTCTTC
TRBD1 . TRBJ1-2 TRBV29-1 CSVEPTGKVGYTF TGCAGCGTTGAACCGACAGGGAAGGTCGGCTACACCTTC
TRBD1 once TRBJ2-5 TRBV6-5 CASSRDSQETQYF TGTGCCAGCAGTAGGGACAGCCAAGAGACCCAGTACTTC
TRBD1 . TRBJ1-5 TRBV5-5 CASSLGQGPNQPQHF TGTGCCAGCAGCCTTGGACAGGGACCCAATCAGCCCCAGCATTTT
TRBD1 . TRBJ2-5 TRBV5-6 CASSLGDRGETQYF TGTGCCAGCAGCTTGGGGGACAGGGGAGAGACCCAGTACTTC
TRBD2 few TRBJ2-5 TRBV11-2 CASSLGRGGLIRETQYF TGTGCCAGCAGCTTAGGCCGGGGAGGGCTAATTCGGGAGACCCAGTACTTC
. . TRBJ2-2 TRBV6-1 CASRAGETGELFF TGTGCCAGCAGAGCCGGGGAGACCGGGGAGCTGTTTTTT
. . TRBJ2-5 TRBV6-4 CASSPSGQETQYF TGTGCCAGCAGTCCAAGCGGACAAGAGACCCAGTACTTC
. . TRBJ1-2 TRBV7-2 CASSLGGGGMYGYTF TGTGCCAGCAGCTTAGGTGGGGGGGGTATGTATGGCTACACCTTC
TRBD1 . TRBJ1-4 TRBV6-5 CASTPGQGAGKLFF TGTGCCAGCACACCAGGACAGGGGGCTGGAAAACTGTTTTTT
. . TRBJ1-4 TRBV9 CASSETQGGHNEKLFF TGTGCCAGCAGCGAAACACAGGGTGGGCACAATGAAAAACTGTTTTTT
. once TRBJ1-4 TRBV5-6 CASSWRASGEKLFF TGTGCCAGCAGCTGGAGGGCCTCTGGAGAAAAACTGTTTTTT
. few TRBJ1-1 TRBV5-6 CASSWPAQGPLMNTEAFF TGTGCCAGCAGTTGGCCGGCACAGGGCCCCCTTATGAACACTGAAGCTTTCTTT
. . TRBJ1-3 TRBV7-2 CASSFSTAASGNTIYF TGTGCCAGCAGCTTCTCGACAGCCGCCTCTGGAAACACCATATATTTT
TRBD2 . TRBJ2-3 TRBV11-2 CASSLLLAGGLTDTQYF TGTGCCAGCAGCTTATTACTAGCGGGGGGGCTCACAGATACGCAGTATTTT
. . TRBJ2-3 TRBV30 CAWSSGAGTDTQYF TGTGCCTGGAGTTCTGGGGCAGGAACAGATACGCAGTATTTT